This T cell receptor beta chain was obtained from a study of blood T cell repertoires in COVID-19. Study information: From the United States, Italy and Spain came samples of acute and convalescent COVID-19. The cDNA or gDNA used as material had been derived from T cells, B-cell-depleted T cells, or PBMCs.

In the authors' workflow: Cell counts per sample came from amplifying reference gene primers. Only in-frame clones appear in the TCRdb table, and some are missing; sequencing was by immunoSEQ multiplex PCR. V and J calls plus clone size are reproduced from that table; the DNA served to infer D and trimming. The sample yields 150,000 to 200,000 clones, approximately 80% seen once. Germline assignment: CDR1 LNHDA and CDR2 SQIVND (reference sequence). This CDR3 is 17 amino acids long. J lost 2 bases, V lost 4 bases, and 10 bases had no gene match. The chain employs TRBV19 and TRBJ1-2; TRBD1 matches at 10 bases. The sample consisted of peripheral blood. The sequence derives from a human donor in a cohort sampled during active COVID-19. CDR3 sequence (DNA): TGTGCCAGTAGTAGGGCGACAGGGGGCTCCCTCAACTATGGCTACACCTTC. This gives the protein CASSRATGGSLNYGYTF.